These 15 T cell receptor beta chains originate from one sample sequenced in a study of T cells after yellow fever vaccination (dated by TCRdb to about 2019). This specimen's treatment or condition label, interpreted: live attenuated yellow fever vaccine strain. The library relied on 5' RACE. The listed sequencing device is Illumina NovaSeq 6000. The raw public data were reprocessed by TCRdb itself: fastp quality trimming at Q25, MiXCR clonotype calling, in-frame beta chains only. All rows with the same CDR3 protein become a single entry with the most common DNA and genes. The table for this sample lists 300,000 or so distinct CDR3 sequences; 8.5% to 10% of them were counted only once. The ten largest clones represent over 3% of the sample. The sequences come from CD4+ T cells sorted from PBMCs, collected 5 days after the yellow fever booster vaccination. The origin of the receptors is a man younger than 35 who received the YFV17D yellow fever vaccine.

V and J are TRBV4-3 and TRBJ2-2, with TRBD1 identical over 9 bases. Germline V gene sequence: CDR1 LGHNA, CDR2 YSLEER. This CDR3 is built from 17 residues. J lost 3 bases, V lost 1 base, and 6 bases had no gene match. CDR3 sequence (DNA): TGCGCCAGCAGCCAAGGGGGGACAGGGAGACACACCGGGGAGCTGTTTTTT. Protein product: CASSQGGTGRHTGELFF.

This clonotype was picked up many times. The chain is built from TRBV7-2 and TRBJ2-1; 10 nucleotides align to TRBD1. The CDR3 extends over 17 amino acids. V was clipped by 0 bases and J by 8 bases; unmatched bases: 10. CDR1 is SGHTA and CDR2 is FQGNSA in the germline V gene. CDR3 in DNA: TGTGCCAGCAGCTTAGCGGTCCCGGGGACAGGGGAGGATGAGCAGTTCTTC. The encoded protein is CASSLAVPGTGEDEQFF. Based on the CDR3 plus reference TRBV7-2 and TRBJ2-1, the full variable domain is GAGVSQSPSNKVTEKGKDVELRCDPISGHTALYWYRQSLGQGLEFLIYFQGNSAPDKSGLPSDRFSAERTGGSVSTLTIQRTQQEDSAVYLCASSLAVPGTGEDEQFFGPGTRLTVL.

This clonotype was picked up many times. This sequence joins TRBV18 and TRBJ1-5; TRBD1 matches at 9 bases. The CDR3 loop spans 16 amino acids. Germline V lookup: CDR1 KGHSH, CDR2 LQKENI. J gave up 2 bases and V 2 bases, and 4 bases lay outside the gene matches. The CDR3 bases are TGTGCCAGCTCACCAGGGACAGGGAAGGGCAATCAGCCCCAGCATTTT. Translation gives CASSPGTGKGNQPQHF.

Only a few counts were recorded for this clonotype. This sequence joins TRBV7-9 and TRBJ1-2, with D perhaps TRBD1 (5 bases). There are 15 residues in the CDR3. CDR1 and CDR2 (germline): SEHNR, FQNEAQ (reference sequence). V lost 5 bases and J 4 bases, leaving 17 bases between the germline ends. The DNA of the CDR3 is TGTGCCAGCAGCCTGGGGGAAGGGAGTCGCTATGGCTACACCTTC. Translating gives CASSLGEGSRYGYTF.

This clonotype was seen ten or more times. At one boundary the junction diverges from the germline segment, which might be a read error. V and J are TRBV7-8 and TRBJ2-5, with 10 bases aligning to TRBD2. CDR1 and CDR2 from the germline V gene are SGHVS and FQNEAQ. The CDR3 has 16 amino acids. This CDR3 is CASSLFLAGARETQSF. The CDR3 nucleotides are TGTGCCAGCAGCTTATTTCTAGCGGGGGCCCGAGAGACCCAGTCCTTC.

V gene TRBV5-1 combines with J gene TRBJ2-2, with 8 bases matching TRBD2. Germline V gene sequence: CDR1 SGHRS, CDR2 YFSETQ. The trim removed 2 bases at V and 6 bases at J, leaving 3 bases unmatched. CDR3 size: 14 residues. CDR3 sequence: CASSFGREAGELFF. In DNA, the CDR3 is TGCGCCAGCAGCTTCGGGAGGGAGGCCGGGGAGCTGTTTTTT.

V and J are TRBV14 and TRBJ1-3; perhaps TRBD1 as D (5 bases). This CDR3 region has 14 residues. The germline V and J ends were trimmed by 2 bases and 3 bases, with 8 bases remaining between them. Germline lookup yields CDR1 SGHDN and CDR2 FVKESK. The CDR3 DNA reads TGTGCCAGCAGCCAACAGGGAATTGGAAACACCATATATTTT. This codes for CASSQQGIGNTIYF. Using reference TRBV14 and TRBJ1-3 for the parts outside the CDR3, the full variable domain is EAGVTQFPSHSVIEKGQTVTLRCDPISGHDNLYWYRRVMGKEIKFLLHFVKESKQDESGMPNNRFLAERTGGTYSTLKVQPAELEDSGVYFCASSQQGIGNTIYFGEGSWLTVV.

This clonotype showed up just a few times. The chain has TRBV4-1 and TRBJ2-4, with D unresolved. The germline CDR1 and CDR2 sequences are MGHRA and YSYEKL. The germline V and J ends were trimmed by 2 bases and 0 bases, with 8 bases remaining between them. This CDR3 spans 15 amino acids. The CDR3 DNA follows: TGCGCCAGCAGCCAATCCAGGCAAGCCAAAAACATTCAGTACTTC. Translated, it gives CASSQSRQAKNIQYF.

The genes are TRBV2 and TRBJ2-2, with D possibly being TRBD2 (5 bases). The CDR3 length is 13 residues. V was clipped by 8 bases and J by 5 bases, with 12 bases between them. Germline V lookup: CDR1 SNHLY, CDR2 FYNNEI. The CDR3 loop is CASRRGWTGELFF. CDR3 bases: TGTGCCAGCCGTCGAGGGTGGACCGGGGAGCTGTTTTTT.

This clonotype was detected a few times. The rearrangement uses TRBV18 and TRBJ2-5; 7 bases are shared with TRBD1. The CDR3 is made up of 14 amino acids. Germline V gene lookup returns CDR1 KGHSH and CDR2 LQKENI. Trimming removed 2 bases from V and 2 bases from J; junction bases left unmatched: 2. Here the CDR3 reads CASSPMTGQETQYF. CDR3 bases: TGTGCCAGCTCACCAATGACAGGGCAAGAGACCCAGTACTTC.

In the case of this clonotype: This is likely a read error, given that the CDR3 carries no conserved phenylalanine or tryptophan at its end. V and J are TRBV5-1 and TRBJ2-6; D remains unclear. The CDR3 covers 14 residues. Germline V lookup: CDR1 SGHRS, CDR2 YFSETQ. Trimming left V 2 bases short and J 4 bases short, with 7 bases between. CDR3: CASSFARGANVLTV. CDR3 coding DNA: TGCGCCAGCAGCTTCGCACGGGGGGCCAACGTCCTGACTGTC.

The chain recombines TRBV7-2 with TRBJ2-7, with 14 bases matching TRBD2. This CDR3 is built from 16 residues. V lost 1 base to trimming and J lost 6 bases; unmatched junction nucleotides: 5. Germline loops: CDR1 SGHTA, CDR2 FQGNSA. The DNA for the CDR3 is TGTGCCAGCAGCTTAGGGGGACTAGCGGGGGAGGGCGAGCAGTACTTC. Protein sequence: CASSLGGLAGEGEQYF.

This clonotype was picked up many times. J is TRBJ2-1 and V is TRBV25-1; 7 bases are shared with TRBD2. Germline CDR1 and CDR2: MGHDK and SYGVNS. The CDR3 sequence is 13 residues long. V dropped 9 bases and J dropped 8; count of bases not matched to a gene: 10. The CDR3 sequence is CASKLGGGDEQFF. CDR3 DNA sequence: TGTGCCAGTAAGCTGGGGGGGGGAGATGAGCAGTTCTTC.

The rearrangement links TRBV29-1 to TRBJ2-4, with D tentatively TRBD1 or TRBD2 (5 bases each). CDR1 and CDR2 (germline): SQVTM, ANQGSEA. Trimming removed 3 bases at V and 7 bases at J, with 22 bases between. The CDR3 loop spans 16 amino acids. Here the CDR3 reads CSVERVLGTYWNIQYF. DNA for the CDR3: TGCAGCGTTGAGAGGGTCTTAGGGACCTACTGGAACATTCAGTACTTC. Full variable domain (remainder filled in from reference TRBV29-1 and TRBJ2-4): SAVISQKPSRDICQRGTSLTIQCQVDSQVTMMFWYRQQPGQSLTLIATANQGSEATYESGFVIDKFPISRPNLTFSTLTVSNMSPEDSSIYLCSVERVLGTYWNIQYFGAGTRLSVL.

V is TRBV3-1 and J is TRBJ1-1; D gene unclear. V lost 6 bases to trimming and J lost 3 bases, with 14 bases between them. The CDR3 is 14 residues long. Germline lookup yields CDR1 LGHDT and CDR2 YNNKEL (reference sequence). This CDR3 is CASRPLMRDTEAFF. CDR3 sequence (DNA): TGTGCCAGCAGGCCGTTAATGCGGGACACTGAAGCTTTCTTT.